One sample yielded the 19 T cell receptor beta chains listed below, sequenced in a study of T cells in Graves' hyperthyroidism and ophthalmopathy (dated by TCRdb to the late 2010s). Library method: multiplex PCR. The instrument was an Illumina HiSeq 2000. The TCR beta CDR3 regions were amplified from RNA transcripts. The TCR CDR3 was subjected to a first round of RT-PCR using the HTBI primer set and the Qiagen OneStep RT-PCR kit. The raw public data were reprocessed by TCRdb itself: fastp quality trimming at Q25, MiXCR clonotype calling, in-frame beta chains only. A single entry per CDR3 protein holds the most common genes and DNA from its merged rows. The sample records hundreds of thousands of distinct CDR3 sequences, about 38% of which are singletons. The ten biggest clones cover 8% to 9% of the sample. What was sequenced was blood. The receptors stem from a man in his late teens or twenties with Graves' hyperthyroidism.

This clonotype was observed at least ten times. V is TRBV7-9 and J is TRBJ1-6; D is unresolved. Deletions cut 1 base from V and 7 bases from J, with 5 bases between. This CDR3 is built from 13 residues. CDR1 SEHNR and CDR2 FQNEAQ come from the germline V gene (reference sequence). The CDR3 nucleotides read TGTGCCAGCAGCTTAGATTGGAATTCACCCCTCCACTTT. Encoded protein: CASSLDWNSPLHF.

The chain recombines TRBV19 with TRBJ1-5; no reliable D call. Germline lookup yields CDR1 LNHDA and CDR2 SQIVND (reference sequence). V was clipped by 6 bases and J by 11 bases, with 17 bases between them. The CDR3 runs to 13 residues. This CDR3 reads CASRTGNQETQHF. The CDR3 region has the DNA TGTGCCAGTAGAACGGGGAACCAAGAGACCCAGCATTTT. The complete variable domain, with remaining parts taken from reference TRBV19 and TRBJ1-5, reads DGGITQSPKYLFRKEGQNVTLSCEQNLNHDAMYWYRQDPGQGLRLIYYSQIVNDFQKGDIAEGYSVSREKKESFPLTVTSAQKNPTAFYLCASRTGNQETQHFGDGTRLSIL.

This clonotype appeared a single time. This sequence joins TRBV25-1 and TRBJ2-7; 9 bases match TRBD1. This CDR3 comprises 15 residues. Germline assignment: CDR1 MGHDK and CDR2 SYGVNS. With V trimmed by 6 bases and J by 5 bases, 11 bases remained unmatched. The CDR3 DNA sequence: TGTGCCAGCAGATTAACCGGGACAGGGCCCGACGAGCAGTACTTC. It yields the protein CASRLTGTGPDEQYF.

This clonotype was seen only a few times. Here the CDR3 reads CASSGIGAGASYTF. CDR3 coding DNA: TGTGCCAGCAGCGGTATTGGAGCGGGGGCAAGCTACACCTTC. This chain connects TRBV9 to TRBJ1-2, with D perhaps TRBD1 (6 bases). Trimming took off 3 bases at V and 9 bases at J, with 18 bases between the two ends. CDR3 length: 14 residues. Germline values: CDR1 SGDLS, CDR2 YYNGEE.

In this sample, this clonotype turned up a few times. J is TRBJ1-1 and V is TRBV20-1; D may be TRBD1 (5 bases). The CDR3 runs to 13 residues. The germline V and J ends were trimmed by 3 bases and 6 bases, with 14 bases remaining between them. The V gene's germline CDR1 is DFQATT and CDR2 SNEGSKA (reference sequence). This CDR3 reads CSASPGGRAEAFF. As DNA, the CDR3 is TGCAGTGCTAGTCCGGGGGGGAGGGCTGAAGCTTTCTTT.

The sample holds many counts of this clonotype. The genes are TRBV29-1 and TRBJ1-1; 9 bases are shared with TRBD1. Germline loops: CDR1 SQVTM, CDR2 ANQGSEA. After removal of 5 bases from V and 0 bases from J, the junction contained 4 bases not matched to a gene. This CDR3 contains 14 residues. CDR3 DNA: TGCAGCGTTTCCGGGACAGGGCTGAACACTGAAGCTTTCTTT. It yields the protein CSVSGTGLNTEAFF.

The chain is built from TRBV7-3 and TRBJ2-2; weak D call: TRBD1 (6 bases). This CDR3 contains 16 residues. Per germline, CDR1 SGHTA and CDR2 FQGTGA. With 5 bases removed from V and 7 bases from J, the gap between germline ends came to 20 bases. CDR3: CASSPRGLSSGGELFF. The CDR3 DNA sequence: TGTGCCAGCAGCCCCAGGGGTCTAAGTTCGGGCGGGGAGCTGTTTTTT.

The rearrangement uses TRBV7-6 and TRBJ2-2, with TRBD2 as a possible D gene (5 bases). The CDR3 is 16 amino acids. V gave up 5 bases and J gave up 4 bases, with 17 bases separating them. Looked up from germline, CDR1 is SGHVS and CDR2 is FNYEAQ. This chain's CDR3 is CASSTPTDGGTGELFF. As DNA, the CDR3 is TGTGCCAGCAGCACCCCTACGGACGGAGGCACCGGGGAGCTGTTTTTT.

At least ten counts were recorded for this clonotype. The chain joins TRBV15 to TRBJ1-5; D might be TRBD1 (6 bases). Germline V gives CDR1 LNHNV, CDR2 YYDKDF (reference sequence). Trimming shortened V by 0 bases and J by 0 bases, and 15 bases separated the two germline ends. CDR3 size: 18 residues. CDR3 nucleotides: TGTGCCACCAGCAGAGAGGTGGTGGGGGGCTATAGCAATCAGCCCCAGCATTTT. It translates to CATSREVVGGYSNQPQHF.

This sequence joins TRBV2 and TRBJ2-5, with TRBD1 identical over 7 bases. V trimming: 5 bases; J trimming: 5 bases; junction bases outside the gene matches: 11. This CDR3 has 15 amino acids. Per germline, CDR1 SNHLY and CDR2 FYNNEI. The CDR3 DNA sequence: TGTGCCAGCAGTTACGGTGGGACAGAGAGGGAGACCCAGTACTTC. It yields the protein CASSYGGTERETQYF. The variable domain in full, completed from reference TRBV2 and TRBJ2-5, reads EPEVTQTPSHQVTQMGQEVILRCVPISNHLYFYWYRQILGQKVEFLVSFYNNEISEKSEIFDDQFSVERPDGSNFTLKIRSTKLEDSAMYFCASSYGGTERETQYFGPGTRLLVL.

This clonotype was observed a few times. The V and J genes are TRBV9 and TRBJ1-3, with D maybe TRBD1 (5 bases). Trimming shortened V by 10 bases and J by 0 bases, and 11 bases separated the two germline ends. Germline V gene lookup returns CDR1 SGDLS and CDR2 YYNGEE. The CDR3 spans 13 residues. This CDR3 reads CAAGAGSGNTIYF. The CDR3 coding sequence is TGTGCCGCCGGGGCGGGCTCTGGAAACACCATATATTTT.

This clonotype showed up just a few times. V usage is TRBV19 and J usage is TRBJ1-1; no clear D gene. The CDR3 has 17 amino acids. The ends were cut back, 6 bases at V and 1 base at J, with 21 bases in the middle. From germline, CDR1 is LNHDA and CDR2 SQIVND (reference sequence). CDR3 region: CASRSIALGVTNTEAFF. CDR3 nucleotide sequence: TGTGCCAGTAGATCAATCGCCCTCGGGGTTACGAACACTGAAGCTTTCTTT.

This clonotype was seen at least ten times. The chain joins TRBV5-1 to TRBJ1-5; 10 nucleotides agree with TRBD1. Germline trimming cut 4 bases from V and 2 bases from J; bases unmatched to any gene: 3. Germline lookup yields CDR1 SGHRS and CDR2 YFSETQ. The CDR3 spans 15 residues. CDR3: CASSMGTGGNQPQHF. CDR3 nucleotide sequence: TGCGCCAGCAGCATGGGGACAGGGGGCAATCAGCCCCAGCATTTT.

This clonotype was seen once. Because it lacks the conserved phenylalanine or tryptophan at the end, this CDR3 is likely a read error. V and J are TRBV11-2 and TRBJ1-5; 10 nucleotides align to TRBD1. Germline V CDR1 and CDR2: SGHAT, FQNNGV. The CDR3 spans 14 residues. The junction had 3 bases not matched to a gene; V was cut back by 4 bases and J by 6 bases. This CDR3 reads CASSSDRGSQPQHY. The CDR3 DNA reads as TGTGCCAGCAGCTCGGACAGGGGGAGTCAGCCCCAGCATTAT.

The CDR3 loop is CASSRTGDSIIAYEQYF. CDR3 coding DNA: TGTGCCAGCAGCCGGACAGGGGATAGCATCATAGCCTACGAGCAGTACTTC. V gene TRBV11-2 combines with J gene TRBJ2-7, with 9 bases fitting TRBD1. Germline assignment: CDR1 SGHAT and CDR2 FQNNGV. The length of the CDR3 is 17 residues. With 5 bases clipped from V and 2 bases from J, the junction kept 13 bases outside the gene matches.

This clonotype was counted ten times or more. The chain carries TRBV7-9 and TRBJ1-1; 8 bases map to TRBD1. There are 14 residues in the CDR3. CDR1 SEHNR and CDR2 FQNEAQ come from the germline V gene (reference sequence). V gave up 5 bases and J gave up 3 bases; unmatched junction bases: 5. CDR3 sequence reads: CASSRQGKDTEAFF. CDR3 bases: TGTGCCAGCAGCCGACAGGGGAAGGACACTGAAGCTTTCTTT.

This clonotype was recorded many times. This sequence joins TRBV5-1 and TRBJ1-1; possible D gene TRBD1, 5 bases. Germline V gene lookup returns CDR1 SGHRS and CDR2 YFSETQ. Trimming pared 0 bases from V and 1 base from J, leaving 13 bases between. The CDR3 contains 16 residues. The chain's CDR3 is CASSLVGERRNTEAFF. The CDR3 DNA reads as TGCGCCAGCAGCTTGGTAGGGGAGCGACGGAACACTGAAGCTTTCTTT.

The CDR3 nucleotides are TGTGCCAGCAGCCAAGGGCAGGGGTATTCGTCCACCGGGGAGCTGTTTTTT. Amino acid sequence: CASSQGQGYSSTGELFF. The gene calls are TRBV14 and TRBJ2-2, with a weak D call TRBD1 (6 bases). Germline lookup yields CDR1 SGHDN and CDR2 FVKESK. The V end was cut by 1 base, the J end by 4 bases, with 16 bases between. CDR3 size: 17 residues.

With regard to this clonotype: Compared with germline, one end of the junction differs, possibly owing to a read error. V and J are TRBV7-6 and TRBJ1-3; the D gene is possibly TRBD1 (6 bases). Per germline, CDR1 SGHVS and CDR2 FNYEAQ. This CDR3 spans 16 amino acids. The CDR3 DNA is TGTGCCAGCAGCCAGATACAGGGACCGCTCGGAAACATCATATATTTT. It translates to CASSQIQGPLGNIIYF. Full variable domain (outside the CDR3, taken from reference TRBV7-6 and TRBJ1-3): GAGVSQSPRYKVTKRGQDVALRCDPISGHVSLYWYRQALGQGPEFLTYFNYEAQQDKSGLPNDRFSAERPEGSISTLTIQRTEQRDSAMYRCASSQIQGPLGNIIYFGEGSWLTVV.